This T cell receptor (beta chain) was captured in a study of siplizumab effects on memory and regulatory T cells. Whole-study results and caveats: In controls, 26.9% of mappable alloreactive CD4+ clones were Treg-derived on average, versus roughly 69% with siplizumab. Proof of suppressive function in proliferating Tregs from siplizumab cultures was not established. Just a small share of alloreactive clones was traced back to unstimulated subsets. Siplizumab caused a significant drop in alloreactive sequences traceable to unstimulated CD4+ memory cells.

Sequencing used immunoSEQ multiplex PCR; TCRdb keeps in-frame clones, though not all of them. This table has 85,000 to 95,000 clones, 85% to 95% appearing once. As concerns this clone: Its antigen is undetermined.

V was trimmed by 1 base and J by 6 bases, leaving 11 bases between them. CDR1 is LNHDA and CDR2 is SQIVND in the germline V gene (reference sequence). The CDR3 has 14 residues. Sequences were obtained from non-Treg CD4+ T cells sorted from blood. This sequence was found in a human donor in good health. This chain uses TRBV19 with TRBJ2-3; D possibly corresponds to TRBD2 (5 bases). The CDR3 here is CASSIGPGRDTQYF. CDR3 nucleotides: TGTGCCAGTAGTATAGGCCCGGGAAGGGATACGCAGTATTTT.